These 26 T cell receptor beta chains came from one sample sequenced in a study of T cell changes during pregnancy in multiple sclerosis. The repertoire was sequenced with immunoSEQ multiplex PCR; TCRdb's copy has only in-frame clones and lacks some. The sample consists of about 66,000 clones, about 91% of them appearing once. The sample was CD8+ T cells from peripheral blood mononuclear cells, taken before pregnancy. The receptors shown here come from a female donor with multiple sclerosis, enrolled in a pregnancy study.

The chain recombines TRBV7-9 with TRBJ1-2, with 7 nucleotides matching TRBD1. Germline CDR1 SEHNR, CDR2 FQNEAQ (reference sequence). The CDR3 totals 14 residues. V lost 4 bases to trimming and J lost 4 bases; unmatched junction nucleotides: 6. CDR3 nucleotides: TGTGCCAGCAGCTCGGCAGGGGGTAGCTATGGCTACACCTTC. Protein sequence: CASSSAGGSYGYTF.

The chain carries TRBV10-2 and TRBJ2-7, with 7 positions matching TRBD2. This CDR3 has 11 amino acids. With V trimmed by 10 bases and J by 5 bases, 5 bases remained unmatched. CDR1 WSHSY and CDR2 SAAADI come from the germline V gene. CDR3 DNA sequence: TGCGCCATCGGGGAGGGGCACGAGCAGTACTTC. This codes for CAIGEGHEQYF.

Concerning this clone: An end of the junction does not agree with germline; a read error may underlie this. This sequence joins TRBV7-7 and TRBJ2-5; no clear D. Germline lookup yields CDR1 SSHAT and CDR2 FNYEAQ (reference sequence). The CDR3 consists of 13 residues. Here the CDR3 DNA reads TGTGCTAGCAGCTTAGGGCAGCAAGAGACCCAGTACTTC. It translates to CASSLGQQETQYF.

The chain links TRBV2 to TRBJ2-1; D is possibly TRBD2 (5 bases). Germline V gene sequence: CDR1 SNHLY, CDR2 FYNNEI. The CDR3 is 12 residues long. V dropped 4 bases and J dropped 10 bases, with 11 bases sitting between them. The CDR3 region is CASSGGGGEQFF. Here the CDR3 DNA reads TGTGCCAGCAGTGGGGGTGGCGGGGAGCAGTTCTTC.

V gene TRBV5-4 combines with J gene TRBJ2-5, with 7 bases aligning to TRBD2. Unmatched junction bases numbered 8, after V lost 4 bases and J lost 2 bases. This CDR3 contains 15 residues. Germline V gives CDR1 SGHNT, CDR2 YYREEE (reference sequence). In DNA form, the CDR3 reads TGTGCCAGCAGCCCCCGGGGGGAGCTGCAAGAGACCCAGTACTTC. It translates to CASSPRGELQETQYF.

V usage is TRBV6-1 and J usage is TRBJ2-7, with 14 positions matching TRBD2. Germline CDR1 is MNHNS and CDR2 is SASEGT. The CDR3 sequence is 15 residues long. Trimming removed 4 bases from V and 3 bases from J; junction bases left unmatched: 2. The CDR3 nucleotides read TGTGCCAGCAGTGGCGGACTAGCGGGGGGCTACGAGCAGTACTTC. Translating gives CASSGGLAGGYEQYF.

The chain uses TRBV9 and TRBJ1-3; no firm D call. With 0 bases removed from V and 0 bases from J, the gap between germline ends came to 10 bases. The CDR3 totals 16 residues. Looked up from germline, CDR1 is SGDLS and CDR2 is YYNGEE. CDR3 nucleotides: TGTGCCAGCAGCGTAGACGCGGGTGCCTCTGGAAACACCATATATTTT. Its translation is CASSVDAGASGNTIYF.

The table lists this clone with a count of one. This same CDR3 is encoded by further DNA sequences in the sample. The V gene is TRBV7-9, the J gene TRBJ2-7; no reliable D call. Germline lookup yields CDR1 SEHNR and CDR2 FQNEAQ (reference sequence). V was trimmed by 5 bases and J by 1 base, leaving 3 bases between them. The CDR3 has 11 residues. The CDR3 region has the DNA TGTGCCAGCAGCCTTTCCTACGAGCAGTACTTC. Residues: CASSLSYEQYF.

The CDR3 coding sequence is TGTGCCAGCAGTCAACAGGGTACCAACTATGGCTACACCTTC. Translated: CASSQQGTNYGYTF. The genes are TRBV6-5 and TRBJ1-2; D is perhaps TRBD1 (6 bases). Germline V CDR1 and CDR2: MNHEY, SVGAGI. V was shortened by 5 bases and J by 2 bases, with 12 bases between the two germline ends. This CDR3 is 14 amino acids long.

As DNA, the CDR3 is TGTGCCAGTAGTATGGGACTAGCGACCTACGAGCAGTACTTC. Protein sequence: CASSMGLATYEQYF. This chain joins TRBV19 and TRBJ2-7; TRBD2 aligns across 10 bases. V shed 3 bases and J 2 bases; nucleotides not matched to a gene: 1. The CDR3 consists of 14 residues. The V gene's germline CDR1 is LNHDA and CDR2 SQIVND (reference sequence).

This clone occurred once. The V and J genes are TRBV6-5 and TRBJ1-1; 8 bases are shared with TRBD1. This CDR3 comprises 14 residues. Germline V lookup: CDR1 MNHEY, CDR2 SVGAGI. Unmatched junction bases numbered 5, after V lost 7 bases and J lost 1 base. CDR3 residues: CASKVQGGNTEAFF. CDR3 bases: TGTGCCAGCAAGGTACAGGGGGGGAACACTGAAGCTTTCTTT.

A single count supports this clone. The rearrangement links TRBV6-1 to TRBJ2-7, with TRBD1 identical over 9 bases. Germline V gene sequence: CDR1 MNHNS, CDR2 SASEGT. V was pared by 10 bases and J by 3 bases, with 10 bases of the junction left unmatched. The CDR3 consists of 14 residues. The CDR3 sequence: CATLHRDRDYEQYF. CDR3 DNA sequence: TGTGCCACCCTACACCGGGACAGGGACTACGAGCAGTACTTC.

CDR3 nucleotides: TGTGCCAGCAGGGCGGGGGTGTCCTACAATGAGCAGTTCTTC. Translated: CASRAGVSYNEQFF. The V gene is TRBV27, the J gene TRBJ2-1, with 7 bases lining up with TRBD2. This CDR3 spans 14 amino acids. Trimming cost V 6 bases and J 1 base; bases outside gene matches: 3. CDR1 is MNHEY, CDR2 SMNVEV, per germline (reference sequence).

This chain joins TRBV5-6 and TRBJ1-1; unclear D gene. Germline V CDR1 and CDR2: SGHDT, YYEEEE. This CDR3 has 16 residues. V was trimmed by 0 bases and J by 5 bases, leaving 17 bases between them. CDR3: CASSLGPPVVVTEAFF. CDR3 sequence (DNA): TGTGCCAGCAGCTTGGGGCCCCCCGTCGTTGTGACTGAAGCTTTCTTT. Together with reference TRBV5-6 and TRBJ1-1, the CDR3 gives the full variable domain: DAGVTQSPTHLIKTRGQQVTLRCSPKSGHDTVSWYQQALGQGPQFIFQYYEEEERQRGNFPDRFSGHQFPNYSSELNVNALLLGDSALYLCASSLGPPVVVTEAFFGQGTRLTVV.

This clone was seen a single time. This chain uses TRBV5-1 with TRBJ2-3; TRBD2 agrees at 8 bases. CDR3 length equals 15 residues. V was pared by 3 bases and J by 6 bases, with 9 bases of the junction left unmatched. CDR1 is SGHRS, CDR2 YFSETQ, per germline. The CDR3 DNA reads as TGCGCCAGCAGCTCGGATCGGGGGGGCCCCGATACGCAGTATTTT. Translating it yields CASSSDRGGPDTQYF. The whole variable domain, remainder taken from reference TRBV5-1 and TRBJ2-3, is KAGVTQTPRYLIKTRGQQVTLSCSPISGHRSVSWYQQTPGQGLQFLFEYFSETQRNKGNFPGRFSGRQFSNSRSEMNVSTLELGDSALYLCASSSDRGGPDTQYFGPGTRLTVL.

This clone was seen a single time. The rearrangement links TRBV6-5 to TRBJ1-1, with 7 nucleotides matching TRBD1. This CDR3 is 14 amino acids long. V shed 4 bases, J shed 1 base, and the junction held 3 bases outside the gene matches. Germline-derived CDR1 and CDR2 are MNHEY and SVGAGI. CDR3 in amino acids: CASSWGQQNTEAFF. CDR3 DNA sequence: TGTGCCAGCAGTTGGGGACAGCAGAACACTGAAGCTTTCTTT.

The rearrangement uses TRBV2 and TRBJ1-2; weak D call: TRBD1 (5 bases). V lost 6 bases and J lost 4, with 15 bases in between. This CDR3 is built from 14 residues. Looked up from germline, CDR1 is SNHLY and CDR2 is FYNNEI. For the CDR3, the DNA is TGTGCCAGCAGAGCATCGGGGGATAGCTATGGCTACACCTTC. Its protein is CASRASGDSYGYTF.

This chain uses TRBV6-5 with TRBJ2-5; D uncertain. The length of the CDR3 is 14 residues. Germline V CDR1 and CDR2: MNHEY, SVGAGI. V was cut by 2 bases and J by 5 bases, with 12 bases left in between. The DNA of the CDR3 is TGTGCCAGCAGTTACCCCGGTATCGGGGAGACCCAGTACTTC. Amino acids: CASSYPGIGETQYF.

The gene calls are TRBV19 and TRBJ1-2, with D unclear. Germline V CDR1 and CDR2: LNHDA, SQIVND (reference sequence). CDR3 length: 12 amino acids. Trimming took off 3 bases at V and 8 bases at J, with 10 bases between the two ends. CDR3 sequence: CASSMGAAGYTF. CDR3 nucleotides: TGTGCCAGTAGTATGGGAGCGGCGGGCTACACCTTC.

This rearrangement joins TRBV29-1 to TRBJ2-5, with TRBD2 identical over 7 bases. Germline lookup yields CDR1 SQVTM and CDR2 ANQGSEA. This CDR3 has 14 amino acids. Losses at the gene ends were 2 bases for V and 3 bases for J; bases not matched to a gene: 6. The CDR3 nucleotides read TGCAGCGTTGAAAGGGTTGCGGGGGAAGAGACCCAGTACTTC. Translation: CSVERVAGEETQYF.

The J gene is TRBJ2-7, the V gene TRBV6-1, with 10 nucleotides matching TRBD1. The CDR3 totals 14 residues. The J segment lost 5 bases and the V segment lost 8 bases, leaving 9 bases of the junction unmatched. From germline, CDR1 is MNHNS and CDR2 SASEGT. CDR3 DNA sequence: TGTGCCAGCGGAGCCGGGACAGGGGTTGACGAGCAGTACTTC. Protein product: CASGAGTGVDEQYF.

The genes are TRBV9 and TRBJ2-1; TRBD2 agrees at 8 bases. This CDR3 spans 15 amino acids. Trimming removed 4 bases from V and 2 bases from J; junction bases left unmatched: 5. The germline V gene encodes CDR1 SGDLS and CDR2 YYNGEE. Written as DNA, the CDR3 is TGTGCCAGCAGCTCCCGGGGGGGAGCCTACAATGAGCAGTTCTTC. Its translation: CASSSRGGAYNEQFF.

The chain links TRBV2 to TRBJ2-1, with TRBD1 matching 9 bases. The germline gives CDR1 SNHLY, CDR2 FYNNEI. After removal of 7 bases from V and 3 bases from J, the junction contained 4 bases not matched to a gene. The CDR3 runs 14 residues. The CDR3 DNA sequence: TGTGCCAGCAATACGGGACAGGGCTACAATGAGCAGTTCTTC. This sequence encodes CASNTGQGYNEQFF.

The CDR3 sequence is CASSYSKGVVETQYF. In DNA, the CDR3 is TGTGCCAGCAGTTACTCGAAGGGGGTTGTGGAGACCCAGTACTTC. V usage is TRBV6-5 and J usage is TRBJ2-5; D is perhaps TRBD1 (6 bases). The CDR3 extends over 15 amino acids. CDR1 is MNHEY and CDR2 is SVGAGI in the germline V gene. V was trimmed by 0 bases and J by 5 bases, leaving 13 bases between them.

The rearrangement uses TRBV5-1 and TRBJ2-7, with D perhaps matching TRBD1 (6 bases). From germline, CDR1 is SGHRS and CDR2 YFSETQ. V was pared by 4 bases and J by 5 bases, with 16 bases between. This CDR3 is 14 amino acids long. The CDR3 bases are TGCGCCAGCAGCCCAGCAGGGTGGGACAACGAGCAGTACTTC. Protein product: CASSPAGWDNEQYF.

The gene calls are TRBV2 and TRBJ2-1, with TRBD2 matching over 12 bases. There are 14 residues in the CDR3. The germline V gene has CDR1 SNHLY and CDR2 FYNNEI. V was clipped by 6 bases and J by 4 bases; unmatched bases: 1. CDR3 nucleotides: TGTGCCAGCAGCACTAGCGGGGGGTACAATGAGCAGTTCTTC. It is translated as CASSTSGGYNEQFF.